This T cell receptor beta chain was found in a study of blood T cell repertoires in COVID-19. Study-level background: COVID-19 samples collected from the United States, Italy and Spain covered acute and convalescent phases. PBMCs, B-cell-depleted T cells, or T cells provided the cDNA or gDNA that made up the material.

Repertoires were generated with immunoSEQ multiplex PCR, while TCRdb's copy carries only in-frame clones and drops some. Of fewer than 350,000 clones in the sample, 88% were seen once. All enrollees were about 18 to 90 years old and from 24 US areas. All exposed participants met a person with COVID-19 within 2 weeks before entering the study. The ends lost 7 bases at V and 5 bases at J; junction bases unmatched: 6. This CDR3 region has 13 residues. The TCR sequence derives from a woman younger than 45 who had been exposed to COVID-19. The sequenced sample was PBMCs or T cells enriched from blood (not recorded which). The V gene is TRBV12-3 or TRBV12-4, the J gene TRBJ1-1; 8 positions match TRBD1. The CDR3, as DNA: TGTGCCAGCATCGGAAACAGGGGGACTGAAGCTTTCTTT. It is translated as CASIGNRGTEAFF.